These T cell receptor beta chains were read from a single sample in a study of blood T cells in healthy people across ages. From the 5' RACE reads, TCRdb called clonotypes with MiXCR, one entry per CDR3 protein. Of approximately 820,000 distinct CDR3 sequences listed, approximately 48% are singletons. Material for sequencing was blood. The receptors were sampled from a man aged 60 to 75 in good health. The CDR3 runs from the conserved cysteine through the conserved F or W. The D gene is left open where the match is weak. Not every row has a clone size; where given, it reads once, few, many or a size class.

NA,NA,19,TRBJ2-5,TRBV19,CASSRGADSSWGRVETQYF,TGTGCCAGTAGTAGGGGTGCGGACAGCAGTTGGGGCCGAGTAGAGACCCAGTACTTC
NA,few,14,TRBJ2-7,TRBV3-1,CASSPDFYPHEQYF,TGTGCCAGCAGCCCGGACTTTTACCCCCACGAGCAGTACTTC
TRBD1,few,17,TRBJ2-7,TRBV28,CASSPHTGQGFSYEQYF,TGTGCCAGCAGTCCCCACACGGGACAGGGCTTCTCCTACGAGCAGTACTTC
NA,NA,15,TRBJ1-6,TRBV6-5,CASSLSRGSGVPLHF,TGTGCCAGCAGTCTCAGTCGGGGGTCAGGGGTACCCCTCCACTTT
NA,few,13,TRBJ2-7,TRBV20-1,CSATNSATREQYF,TGCAGTGCTACAAATTCAGCCACCCGCGAGCAGTACTTC
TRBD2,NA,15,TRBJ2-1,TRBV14,CASSQRTSVYNEQFF,TGTGCCAGCAGCCAGAGGACTAGCGTATACAATGAGCAGTTCTTC
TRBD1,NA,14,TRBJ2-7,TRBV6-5,CASTQSGGPYEQYF,TGTGCCAGCACTCAGTCAGGGGGTCCCTACGAGCAGTACTTC
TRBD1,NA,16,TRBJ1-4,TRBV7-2,CASSGAQTGLREKLFF,TGTGCCAGCAGCGGCGCCCAGACAGGGCTAAGGGAAAAACTGTTTTTT
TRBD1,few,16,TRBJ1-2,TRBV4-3,CASSQSIGTANYGYTF,TGCGCCAGCAGCCAGTCCATCGGGACAGCCAACTATGGCTACACCTTC
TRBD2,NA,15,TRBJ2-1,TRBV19,CASSTTSGGANEQFF,TGTGCCAGTAGTACCACTAGCGGGGGGGCTAATGAGCAGTTCTTC
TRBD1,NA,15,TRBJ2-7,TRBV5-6,CASSFTPGQDYEQYF,TGTGCCAGCAGCTTCACCCCGGGACAGGACTACGAGCAGTACTTC
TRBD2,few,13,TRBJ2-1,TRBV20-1,CSATGLGGHEQFF,TGCAGTGCAACAGGACTAGGAGGCCATGAGCAGTTCTTC
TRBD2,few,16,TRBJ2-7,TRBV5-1,CASSFGLAENYNEQYF,TGCGCCAGCAGCTTCGGACTAGCGGAAAACTACAATGAGCAGTACTTC
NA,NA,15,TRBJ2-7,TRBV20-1,CSAQDPRGRTYEQYF,TGCAGTGCTCAAGACCCACGGGGGCGCACCTACGAGCAGTACTTC
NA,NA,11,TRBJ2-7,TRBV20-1,CSARDVYEQYF,TGCAGTGCTAGAGACGTCTACGAGCAGTACTTC
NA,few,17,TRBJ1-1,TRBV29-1,CSVGHGWGVRTKTEAFF,TGCAGCGTTGGCCACGGTTGGGGGGTAAGAACGAAGACTGAAGCTTTCTTT
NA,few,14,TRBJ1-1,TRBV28,CASSLGGPDTEAFF,TGTGCCAGCAGTTTAGGGGGGCCGGACACTGAAGCTTTCTTT